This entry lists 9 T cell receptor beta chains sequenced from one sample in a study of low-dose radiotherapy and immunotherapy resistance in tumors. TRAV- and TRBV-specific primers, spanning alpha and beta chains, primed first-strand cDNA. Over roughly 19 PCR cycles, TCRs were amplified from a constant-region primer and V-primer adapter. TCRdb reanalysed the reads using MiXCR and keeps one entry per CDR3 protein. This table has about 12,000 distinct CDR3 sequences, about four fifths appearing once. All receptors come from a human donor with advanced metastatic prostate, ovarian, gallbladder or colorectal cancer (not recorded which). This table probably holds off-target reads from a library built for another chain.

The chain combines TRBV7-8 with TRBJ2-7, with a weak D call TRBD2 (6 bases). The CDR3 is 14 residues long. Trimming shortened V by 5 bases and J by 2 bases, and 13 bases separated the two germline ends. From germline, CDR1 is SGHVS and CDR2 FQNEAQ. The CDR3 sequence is CASSPGRSTYEQYF. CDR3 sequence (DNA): TGTGCCAGCAGCCCGGGGAGGAGTACCTACGAGCAGTACTTC.

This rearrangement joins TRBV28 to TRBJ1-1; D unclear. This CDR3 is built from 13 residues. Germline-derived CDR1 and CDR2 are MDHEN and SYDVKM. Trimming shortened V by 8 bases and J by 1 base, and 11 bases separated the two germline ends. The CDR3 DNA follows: TGTGCCAGCCTGAAGGGTGGGAACACTGAAGCTTTCTTT. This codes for CASLKGGNTEAFF.

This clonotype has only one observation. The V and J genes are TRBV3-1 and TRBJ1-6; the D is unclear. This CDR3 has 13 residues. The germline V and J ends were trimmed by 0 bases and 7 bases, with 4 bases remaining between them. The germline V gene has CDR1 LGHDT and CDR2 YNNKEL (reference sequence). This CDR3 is CASSQDWNSPLHF. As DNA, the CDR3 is TGTGCCAGCAGCCAAGATTGGAATTCACCCCTCCACTTT.

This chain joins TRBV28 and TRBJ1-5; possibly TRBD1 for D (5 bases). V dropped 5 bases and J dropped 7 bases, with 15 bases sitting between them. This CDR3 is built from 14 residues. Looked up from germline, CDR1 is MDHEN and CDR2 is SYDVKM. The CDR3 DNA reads TGTGCCAGCAGTCCCCCAGGGACGAGGCAGCCCCAGCATTTT. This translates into CASSPPGTRQPQHF.

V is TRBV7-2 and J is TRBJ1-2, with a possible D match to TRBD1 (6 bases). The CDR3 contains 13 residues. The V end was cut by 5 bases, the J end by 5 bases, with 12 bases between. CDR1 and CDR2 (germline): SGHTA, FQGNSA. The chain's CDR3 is CASSPGQKYGYTF. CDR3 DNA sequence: TGTGCCAGCAGCCCCGGACAGAAATATGGCTACACCTTC.

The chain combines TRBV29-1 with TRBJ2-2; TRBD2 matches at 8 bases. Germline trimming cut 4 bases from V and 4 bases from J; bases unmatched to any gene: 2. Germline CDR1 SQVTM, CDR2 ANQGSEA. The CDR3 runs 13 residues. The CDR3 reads CSVVAGSTGELFF. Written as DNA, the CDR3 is TGCAGCGTTGTAGCGGGGAGCACCGGGGAGCTGTTTTTT.

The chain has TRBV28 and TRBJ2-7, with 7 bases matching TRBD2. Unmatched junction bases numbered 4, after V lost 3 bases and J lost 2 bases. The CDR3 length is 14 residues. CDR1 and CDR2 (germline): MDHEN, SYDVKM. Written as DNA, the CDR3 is TGTGCCAGCAGTTTGGGGACTACTCCCTACGAGCAGTACTTC. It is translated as CASSLGTTPYEQYF.

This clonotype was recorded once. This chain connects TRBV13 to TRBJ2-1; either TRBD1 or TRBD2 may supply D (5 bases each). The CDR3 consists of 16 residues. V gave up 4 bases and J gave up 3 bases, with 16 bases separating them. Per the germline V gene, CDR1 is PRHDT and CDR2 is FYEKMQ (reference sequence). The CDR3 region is CASSYPGLAVYNEQFF. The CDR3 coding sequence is TGTGCCAGCAGCTACCCGGGGCTAGCAGTCTACAATGAGCAGTTCTTC.

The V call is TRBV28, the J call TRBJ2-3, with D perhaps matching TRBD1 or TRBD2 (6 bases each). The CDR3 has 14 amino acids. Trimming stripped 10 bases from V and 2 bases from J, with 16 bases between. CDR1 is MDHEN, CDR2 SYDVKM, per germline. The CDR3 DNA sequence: TGTGCCACCCCGGGGGCGGGAACCACAGATACGCAGTATTTT. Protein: CATPGAGTTDTQYF. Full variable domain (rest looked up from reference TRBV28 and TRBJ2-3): DVKVTQSSRYLVKRTGEKVFLECVQDMDHENMFWYRQDPGLGLRLIYFSYDVKMKEKGDIPEGYSVSREKKERFSLILESASTNQTSMYLCATPGAGTTDTQYFGPGTRLTVL.